The rows below give T cell receptor beta chains drawn from one sample of a study of vaccination and CD4 T cells after COVID-19. Via MiXCR, TCRdb re-called the PCR reads, giving one row per CDR3 protein. The top ten clones hold around a third of a sample with roughly 10,000 distinct CDR3 sequences, more than 35% of them seen once. No antigen has been assigned to these receptors. The source material was CD4+ T cells from blood, cultured in vitro. The receptors come from a human donor who had recovered from COVID-19. Each CDR3 is given with its conserved first and last residue. D genes are given only for firm matches. A row's size may be missing; if present it is once, few, many or a size class.

j_call	v_call	clone_size	d_call	cdr3_aa	cdr3_nt
TRBJ1-2	TRBV15	few	.	CATSRDLVGTAYGYTF	TGTGCCACCAGCAGAGATCTTGTTGGAACAGCTTATGGCTACACCTTC
TRBJ1-6	TRBV6-2/TRBV6-3	few	TRBD1	CASSWGQSSYNSPLHF	TGTGCCAGCAGTTGGGGACAGAGCTCCTATAATTCACCCCTCCACTTT
TRBJ2-7	TRBV6-4	.	.	CASSDPEEVYEQYF	TGTGCCAGCAGTGACCCCGAGGAGGTTTACGAGCAGTACTTC
TRBJ2-7	TRBV23-1	.	.	CAGRSVYEQYF	TGCGCCGGCCGGTCGGTCTACGAGCAGTACTTC
TRBJ1-5	TRBV5-5	.	TRBD1	CASSFRGDSNQPQHF	TGTGCCAGCAGCTTCAGGGGGGATAGCAATCAGCCCCAGCATTTT
TRBJ1-5	TRBV20-1	few	TRBD1	CSARGTEGQPQHF	TGCAGTGCGAGAGGGACAGAAGGTCAGCCCCAGCATTTT
TRBJ1-2	TRBV4-3	.	TRBD1	CASSQEDRANYGYTF	TGCGCCAGCAGCCAAGAAGACAGGGCGAACTATGGCTACACCTTC
TRBJ1-2	TRBV20-1	.	.	CSARTRRTPPGGYTF	TGCAGTGCTAGGACGAGACGTACGCCGCCGGGCGGCTACACCTTC
TRBJ2-2	TRBV28	few	.	CASSPGQYTGELFF	TGTGCCAGCAGTCCCGGACAGTACACCGGGGAGCTGTTTTTT
TRBJ2-1	TRBV20-1	.	.	CSAGPIAVSYNEQFF	TGCAGTGCTGGACCGATAGCAGTCTCCTACAATGAGCAGTTCTTC
TRBJ1-2	TRBV11-3	.	.	CASSLQGESGYGYTF	TGTGCCAGCAGCTTACAAGGGGAGAGTGGCTATGGCTACACCTTC
TRBJ1-2	TRBV5-4	.	.	CASSLARENYGYTF	TGTGCCAGCAGCTTGGCTAGGGAAAACTATGGCTACACCTTC
TRBJ2-3	TRBV6-2/TRBV6-3	.	.	CASSPGLQVTDTQYF	TGTGCCAGCAGCCCCGGGTTACAGGTCACAGATACGCAGTATTTT
TRBJ2-7	TRBV7-2	.	TRBD1	CASSSTGTGHEQYF	TGTGCCAGCAGCTCCACCGGGACAGGACACGAGCAGTACTTC
TRBJ1-3	TRBV6-9	.	.	CASSISLEESSSGNTIYF	TGTGCCAGCAGTATCTCCCTTGAGGAGTCGAGCTCTGGAAACACCATATATTTT
TRBJ1-4	TRBV5-4	few	.	CASSLTGPEGEKLFF	TGTGCCAGCAGCTTAACAGGACCGGAGGGGGAAAAACTGTTTTTT
TRBJ1-2	TRBV12-3/TRBV12-4	few	.	CASSYRGGYTF	TGTGCCAGCAGTTATAGGGGGGGCTACACCTTC
TRBJ1-5	TRBV5-6	.	.	CASRSSPWGNQPQHF	TGTGCCAGCAGGTCCTCCCCTTGGGGCAATCAGCCCCAGCATTTT
TRBJ2-7	TRBV7-9	few	TRBD1	CASSARTGGFEQYF	TGTGCCAGCAGCGCGAGGACAGGGGGTTTCGAGCAGTACTTC
TRBJ1-2	TRBV12-5	.	.	CASGLLVGFRNGYTF	TGTGCTAGTGGTTTGCTTGTGGGGTTTCGGAATGGCTACACCTTC
TRBJ1-5	TRBV6-2/TRBV6-3	few	.	CASGHVSNQPQHF	TGTGCCAGCGGTCACGTTAGCAATCAGCCCCAGCATTTT
TRBJ1-5	TRBV6-1	.	TRBD1	CASRLTGGNQPQHF	TGTGCCAGCAGATTAACAGGGGGCAATCAGCCCCAGCATTTT
TRBJ1-2	TRBV7-9	.	TRBD1	CASSPPGQGANYGYTF	TGTGCCAGCAGTCCACCGGGACAGGGAGCTAACTATGGCTACACCTTC
TRBJ1-6	TRBV2	few	TRBD1	CATTGGNNSPLHF	TGTGCCACCACAGGGGGGAATAATTCACCCCTCCACTTT
TRBJ2-7	TRBV12-3/TRBV12-4	.	TRBD2	CASGPRTSLYEQYF	TGTGCCAGCGGGCCCCGGACTAGTCTCTACGAGCAGTACTTC
TRBJ1-2	TRBV9	large	TRBD1	CASSIGTGDYGYTF	TGTGCCAGCAGCATCGGGACAGGGGACTATGGCTACACCTTC
TRBJ1-1	TRBV20-1	few	.	CSASSRGLRRNTEAFF	TGCAGTGCTAGTTCACGAGGGCTGAGGCGGAACACTGAAGCTTTCTTT
TRBJ1-2	TRBV3-1	.	TRBD1	CASSQSRQGGYGYTF	TGTGCCAGCAGCCAATCGAGACAGGGCGGCTATGGCTACACCTTC
TRBJ1-5	TRBV12-3/TRBV12-4	.	.	CASSLGLFYQPQHF	TGTGCCAGCAGTTTGGGGCTTTTTTATCAGCCCCAGCATTTT
TRBJ2-7	TRBV20-1	.	.	CSARDRISYEQYF	TGCAGTGCTAGAGATCGGATCTCCTACGAGCAGTACTTC
TRBJ1-1	TRBV12-3/TRBV12-4	few	TRBD1	CASSRGTGIGTEAFF	TGTGCCAGCAGTCGAGGGACAGGGATCGGCACTGAAGCTTTCTTT
TRBJ1-2	TRBV12-3/TRBV12-4	.	.	CASSGQRSTRGYTF	TGTGCCAGCAGTGGACAGCGCTCTACTAGAGGCTACACCTTC
TRBJ2-3	TRBV7-9	few	.	CASSPPPGMNPTQYF	TGTGCCAGCAGCCCCCCTCCTGGGATGAACCCGACGCAGTATTTT
TRBJ2-1	TRBV18	.	.	CASSPLAGGYDEQFF	TGTGCCAGCTCACCACTAGCAGGGGGGTACGATGAGCAGTTCTTC
TRBJ1-5	TRBV7-8	.	.	CASSSIKGVRRNQPQHF	TGTGCCAGCAGCTCAATAAAGGGGGTTCGGCGCAATCAGCCCCAGCATTTT